This TCR beta chain comes out of a study of blood T cell repertoires in COVID-19. About the study: Sample material is recorded as cDNA or gDNA derived from T cells, B-cell-depleted T cells, or PBMCs.

CDR1 is SEHNR and CDR2 is FQNEAQ in the germline V gene (reference sequence). CDR3 size: 12 residues. V was pared by 2 bases and J by 3 bases, with 4 bases between. Participants were aged about 18 to 100 years from some 24 US areas. Clinical history reported by participants formed the basis on which cohorts were assigned. Original processing methods: Reference gene primer amplification gave estimated nucleated cell counts. TCRdb keeps only in-frame clones here, not all; method: immunoSEQ multiplex PCR. V, J and clone size are those of that table, while D and trimming were read from the DNA. The sample includes some 200,000 clones, around 81% of them seen just once.

The chain carries TRBV7-9 and TRBJ1-2; D gene ambiguous. The sequenced sample consisted of PBMCs or T cells enriched from blood (not recorded which). The receptor comes from a woman aged 40 to 50 with acute COVID-19. CDR3 in amino acids: CASSLSDYGYTF. The CDR3 DNA sequence: TGTGCCAGCAGCTTATCGGACTATGGCTACACCTTC.